What follows are 25 T cell receptor beta chains derived from one specimen sequenced in a study of CD8+ T cells in alopecia areata (dated by TCRdb to the late 2010s). The sample's time point label is to be understood as: baseline before oral tofacitinib. The library was generated by the immunoSEQ multiplex PCR assay. RNA was extracted from all samples and reverse transcribed into cDNA as template for TCR sequencing. This immuneACCESS table, as held by TCRdb, lists in-frame sequences with V and J called but not all clones. Of the missing ones, under half trace to an unresolved V gene in checked studies; the others have no known cause. Recorded for this sample are almost 250,000 clones; 67% of them occurred a single time. Approximately 1.2% of the sample is in the top ten clones. Sample: CD4+ T cells sorted from blood, taken at week 0. The receptors derive from a human donor with alopecia areata.

There are a few counts of this clone. Different DNA sequences within this sample yield the same CDR3. The chain has TRBV29-1 and TRBJ2-5, with a weak D call TRBD1 (7 bases). Trimming took off 4 bases at V and 5 bases at J, with 11 bases between the two ends. Germline V CDR1 and CDR2: SQVTM, ANQGSEA. The length of the CDR3 is 12 residues. The DNA for the CDR3 is TGCAGCGTTGTGGCAGGGGGGGAGACCCAGTACTTC. Amino acid sequence: CSVVAGGETQYF. The full variable domain, completed using reference TRBV29-1 and TRBJ2-5, is SAVISQKPSRDICQRGTSLTIQCQVDSQVTMMFWYRQQPGQSLTLIATANQGSEATYESGFVIDKFPISRPNLTFSTLTVSNMSPEDSSIYLCSVVAGGETQYFGPGTRLLVL.

The chain has TRBV21-1 and TRBJ2-7; TRBD1 reflects the table's D call only, with no check against the DNA. TRBV21-1 is noted as a pseudogene. The CDR3 is 14 residues long. The CDR3, as DNA: TGTGCCAGCAGCTTCCAGGGGGCATCCTACGAGCAGTACTTC. This gives the protein CASSFQGASYEQYF.

The rearrangement joins TRBV5-6 to TRBJ1-6; 7 bases map to TRBD1. The V gene end was trimmed by 4 bases and the J gene end by 10 bases; junction bases not matched to a gene: 8. Germline V CDR1 and CDR2: SGHDT, YYEEEE. There are 14 residues in the CDR3. The CDR3 loop is CASSAGQQRSPLHF. The CDR3 nucleotides read TGTGCCAGCAGCGCGGGACAGCAACGCTCACCCCTCCACTTT.

Comment on this clone: This specimen includes other DNA sequences encoding the same CDR3. This rearrangement joins TRBV2 to TRBJ1-5; D is uncertain. The CDR3 has 12 residues. Germline V gene data show CDR1 as SNHLY and CDR2 as FYNNEI. Trimming left V 6 bases short and J 0 bases short, with 3 bases between. CDR3 coding DNA: TGTGCCAGCAGCTATAGCAATCAGCCCCAGCATTTT. Amino acids: CASSYSNQPQHF.

This chain joins TRBV29-1 and TRBJ2-2; the D gene is possibly TRBD1 (5 bases). V was clipped by 3 bases and J by 5 bases, with 13 bases between them. The CDR3 runs to 14 residues. In germline, CDR1 is SQVTM, CDR2 ANQGSEA. The CDR3 DNA is TGCAGCGTTGATGGGCAGGGAAGAACCGGGGAGCTGTTTTTT. Translating gives CSVDGQGRTGELFF.

This clone turned up a few times. The rearrangement joins TRBV10-3 to TRBJ2-7, with D maybe TRBD1 (6 bases). There are 14 residues in the CDR3. Germline values: CDR1 ENHRY, CDR2 SYGVKD. V lost 6 bases and J 2 bases, leaving 14 bases between the germline ends. In DNA, the CDR3 is TGTGCCATCAGGGGGGCAGCGGACCCCTACGAGCAGTACTTC. Encoded protein: CAIRGAADPYEQYF.

This clone was picked up a small number of times. This chain joins TRBV9 and TRBJ2-3, with 7 nucleotides matching TRBD2. Germline CDR1 and CDR2: SGDLS and YYNGEE. The CDR3 is 15 residues long. V lost 0 bases to trimming and J lost 4 bases; unmatched junction nucleotides: 5. In DNA, the CDR3 is TGTGCCAGCAGCGTAGGACTAGCTGTCCCAGATACGCAGTATTTT. It is translated as CASSVGLAVPDTQYF.

A few counts support this clone. The same CDR3 is also encoded by other DNA sequences in this sample. The chain carries TRBV7-2 and TRBJ1-5, with D hard to call. Trimming cost V 5 bases and J 2 bases, with 10 bases left between them. This CDR3 has 14 residues. Germline CDR1 and CDR2: SGHTA and FQGNSA. CDR3: CASSPSGGNQPQHF. Here the CDR3 DNA reads TGTGCCAGCAGCCCTTCGGGTGGCAATCAGCCCCAGCATTTT.

The gene calls are TRBV10-3 and TRBJ2-3, with 7 nucleotides matching TRBD2. Germline CDR1 reads ENHRY; CDR2 reads SYGVKD. The CDR3 length is 15 residues. After removal of 4 bases from V and 6 bases from J, the junction contained 10 bases not matched to a gene. CDR3 bases: TGTGCCATCAGTGGCGAGCGGGGCGACCGGGATACGCAGTATTTT. Translated, it gives CAISGERGDRDTQYF.

The chain recombines TRBV29-1 with TRBJ2-5; TRBD1 agrees at 9 bases. Germline V gene sequence: CDR1 SQVTM, CDR2 ANQGSEA. The V segment lost 4 bases and the J segment 0 bases; nucleotides outside the gene matches: 6. The CDR3 has 15 amino acids. Written as DNA, the CDR3 is TGCAGCGTTGTGGGTGACAGGGGGTACCAAGAGACCCAGTACTTC. Its protein product is CSVVGDRGYQETQYF.

The chain uses TRBV6-5 and TRBJ2-5, with 7 bases lining up with TRBD1. Trimming removed 7 bases from V and 3 bases from J; junction bases left unmatched: 5. Germline assignment: CDR1 MNHEY and CDR2 SVGAGI. This CDR3 has 13 residues. The chain's CDR3 is CASNGQAKETQYF. CDR3 in DNA: TGTGCCAGCAACGGACAGGCCAAAGAGACCCAGTACTTC.

The chain joins TRBV25-1 to TRBJ2-3; D is undetermined. The CDR3 consists of 11 residues. Trimming took off 5 bases at V and 6 bases at J, with 6 bases between the two ends. Per the germline V gene, CDR1 is MGHDK and CDR2 is SYGVNS. This chain's CDR3 is CASSFGDTQYF. The CDR3 nucleotides read TGTGCCAGCAGTTTCGGGGATACGCAGTATTTT. The whole variable domain, filled in from reference TRBV25-1 and TRBJ2-3, reads EADIYQTPRYLVIGTGKKITLECSQTMGHDKMYWYQQDPGMELHLIHYSYGVNSTEKGDLSSESTVSRIRTEHFPLTLESARPSHTSQYLCASSFGDTQYFGPGTRLTVL.

A word on this clone: Other DNA sequences from this sample encode an identical CDR3 as well. The chain combines TRBV4-2 with TRBJ2-2; D not certain. Germline-derived CDR1 and CDR2 are LGHNA and YNFKEQ. Trimming pared 0 bases from V and 1 base from J, leaving 6 bases between. The length of the CDR3 is 15 residues. The CDR3 region has the DNA TGTGCCAGCAGCCAAGATAGTAGGAACACCGGGGAGCTGTTTTTT. Its translation: CASSQDSRNTGELFF.

The rearrangement joins TRBV4-2 to TRBJ2-1; 9 bases agree with TRBD2. After removal of 4 bases from V and 10 bases from J, the junction contained 14 bases not matched to a gene. This CDR3 spans 16 amino acids. Germline-derived CDR1 and CDR2 are LGHNA and YNFKEQ. The CDR3 loop is CASSLGVDSGGPEQFF. As DNA, the CDR3 is TGTGCCAGCAGCCTGGGGGTAGATAGCGGGGGTCCCGAGCAGTTCTTC.

V and J are TRBV27 and TRBJ1-2; D gene uncertain. The CDR3 is made up of 13 amino acids. V was cut by 7 bases and J by 4 bases, with 13 bases left in between. Germline V gives CDR1 MNHEY, CDR2 SMNVEV (reference sequence). The CDR3 loop reads CASKPGRPYGYTF. For the CDR3, the DNA is TGTGCCAGCAAACCCGGGAGGCCCTATGGCTACACCTTC.

The genes are TRBV25-1 and TRBJ2-5; 9 bases align to TRBD1. The V and J ends lost 3 bases and 3 bases, in that order; junction bases with no gene match: 2. The CDR3 extends over 14 amino acids. The germline V gene has CDR1 MGHDK and CDR2 SYGVNS. The CDR3 nucleotides read TGTGCCAGCAGTGACTGGACAGGGGAAGAGACCCAGTACTTC. Translation: CASSDWTGEETQYF.

The chain carries TRBV11-3 and TRBJ2-2, with TRBD2 matching over 8 bases. Looked up from germline, CDR1 is SGHNT and CDR2 is YENEEA. The CDR3 spans 14 residues. Trimming at V came to 6 bases and at J to 3 bases, leaving 3 bases not matched to a gene. CDR3 sequence reads: CASRLAADTGELFF. The CDR3 region has the DNA TGTGCCAGCAGACTAGCGGCAGACACCGGGGAGCTGTTTTTT.

The CDR3 coding sequence is TGTGCCACCGCTTTCATGGATTCACCCCTCCACTTT. Translated, it gives CATAFMDSPLHF. The J gene is TRBJ1-6, the V gene TRBV10-3, with D uncertain. The germline V gene encodes CDR1 ENHRY and CDR2 SYGVKD. This CDR3 region has 12 residues. V was shortened by 10 bases and J by 8 bases, with 12 bases between the two germline ends.

This chain joins TRBV30 and TRBJ2-1; TRBD2 aligns across 11 bases. The CDR3 is 14 residues long. The germline gives CDR1 GTSNPN, CDR2 SVGIG (reference sequence). After removal of 4 bases from V and 5 bases from J, the junction contained 4 bases not matched to a gene. The CDR3 here is CAWTSGRRHNEQFF. CDR3 nucleotides: TGTGCCTGGACTAGCGGGAGGAGGCACAATGAGCAGTTCTTC.

The J gene is TRBJ2-5, the V gene TRBV5-4, with a tentative D call TRBD1 (5 bases). There are 14 residues in the CDR3. V was pared by 0 bases and J by 0 bases, with 6 bases between. CDR1 SGHNT and CDR2 YYREEE come from the germline V gene (reference sequence). The CDR3 sequence: CASSLGQYQETQYF. The DNA of the CDR3 is TGTGCCAGCAGCTTGGGACAGTACCAAGAGACCCAGTACTTC. The whole variable domain, remainder taken from reference TRBV5-4 and TRBJ2-5, is ETGVTQSPTHLIKTRGQQVTLRCSSQSGHNTVSWYQQALGQGPQFIFQYYREEENGRGNFPPRFSGLQFPNYSSELNVNALELDDSALYLCASSLGQYQETQYFGPGTRLLVL.

The chain links TRBV30 to TRBJ2-5; 8 positions match TRBD2. Germline V gene lookup returns CDR1 GTSNPN and CDR2 SVGIG (reference sequence). Trimming removed 2 bases from V and 3 bases from J; junction bases left unmatched: 5. The CDR3 is 14 residues long. The CDR3 DNA follows: TGTGCCTGGAGTATGGGACTAGGTGAAGAGACCCAGTACTTC. Encoded protein: CAWSMGLGEETQYF.

This clone was observed a single time. V and J are TRBV25-1 and TRBJ2-7; D is perhaps TRBD1 or TRBD2 (6 bases each). The CDR3 runs 15 residues. Trimming shortened V by 2 bases and J by 1 base, and 12 bases separated the two germline ends. The germline CDR1 and CDR2 sequences are MGHDK and SYGVNS. This CDR3 is CASSEPGAVSYEQYF. CDR3 in DNA: TGTGCCAGCAGTGAACCGGGGGCGGTTTCCTACGAGCAGTACTTC.

J is TRBJ1-4 and V is TRBV5-6; possible D gene TRBD1, 5 bases. The CDR3 contains 15 residues. Trimming stripped 4 bases from V and 8 bases from J, with 18 bases between. CDR1 and CDR2 (germline): SGHDT, YYEEEE. CDR3 loop: CASSQGQRRLEKLFF. The DNA for the CDR3 is TGTGCCAGCAGCCAGGGTCAGAGACGACTGGAAAAACTGTTTTTT.

This clone was seen only a few times. This sequence joins TRBV23-1 and TRBJ1-2, with D unclear. TRBV23-1 is an open reading frame, and its role is uncertain. V lost 0 bases to trimming and J lost 5 bases, with 10 bases between them. The CDR3 runs to 14 residues. The CDR3 loop reads CASSQSEREYGYTF. CDR3 DNA sequence: TGCGCCAGCAGTCAATCGGAGAGAGAGTATGGCTACACCTTC.

The chain is built from TRBV2 and TRBJ2-7, with no clear D. The CDR3 runs to 10 residues. CDR1 and CDR2 from the germline V gene are SNHLY and FYNNEI. V was shortened by 6 bases and J by 5 bases, with 5 bases between the two germline ends. The CDR3 spells CASRGNEQYF. The DNA for the CDR3 is TGTGCCAGCAGGGGCAACGAGCAGTACTTC.